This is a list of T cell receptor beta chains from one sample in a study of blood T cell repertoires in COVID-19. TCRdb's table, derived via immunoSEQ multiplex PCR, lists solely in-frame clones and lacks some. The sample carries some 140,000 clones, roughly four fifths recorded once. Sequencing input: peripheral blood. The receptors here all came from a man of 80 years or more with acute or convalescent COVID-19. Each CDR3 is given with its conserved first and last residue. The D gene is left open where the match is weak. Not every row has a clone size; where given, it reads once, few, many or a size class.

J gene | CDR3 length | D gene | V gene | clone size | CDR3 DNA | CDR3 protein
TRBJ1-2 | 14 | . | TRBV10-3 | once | TGTGCCATCAGTGATCTGGGCCCGCTGCGTGGCTACACCTTC | CAISDLGPLRGYTF
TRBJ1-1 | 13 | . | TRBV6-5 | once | TGTGCCAGCAGAGAGGACCCTGGACAGAGAGCTTTCTTT | CASREDPGQRAFF
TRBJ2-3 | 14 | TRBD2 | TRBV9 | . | TGTGCCAGCAGCGCAAGACTAGCGGGAGATACGCAGTATTTT | CASSARLAGDTQYF
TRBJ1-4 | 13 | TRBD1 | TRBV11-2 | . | TGTGCCAGCTCGGGACAGGGTGGGGAAAAACTGTTTTTT | CASSGQGGEKLFF
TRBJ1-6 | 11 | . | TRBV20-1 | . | TGCAGTGCTAGGAAGGGGTCACCCCTCCACTTT | CSARKGSPLHF
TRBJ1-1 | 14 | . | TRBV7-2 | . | TGTGCCAGCAGCTCGAGCAGGGTGAACACTGAAGCTTTCTTT | CASSSSRVNTEAFF
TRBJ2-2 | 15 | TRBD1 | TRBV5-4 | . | TGTGCCAGCAGCATGGACAGGCGGAACACCGGGGAGCTGTTTTTT | CASSMDRRNTGELFF
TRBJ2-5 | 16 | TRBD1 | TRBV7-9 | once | TGTGCCAGCAGCTTAGCGAACAGGGGACCCCAAGAGACCCAGTACTTC | CASSLANRGPQETQYF
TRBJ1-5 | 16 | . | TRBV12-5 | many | TGTGCTAGTGGTCCTCAACGGGAGGGATACAATCAGCCCCAGCATTTT | CASGPQREGYNQPQHF
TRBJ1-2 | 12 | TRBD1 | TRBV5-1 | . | TGCGCCAGCACCGGGACAGGGGTCGGCTACACCTTC | CASTGTGVGYTF
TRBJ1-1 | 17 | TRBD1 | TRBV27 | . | TGTGCCAGCAGTTTATTCGGGACAGGGGGCATGAACACTGAAGCTTTCTTT | CASSLFGTGGMNTEAFF
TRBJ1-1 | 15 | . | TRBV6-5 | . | TGTGCCAGCAGTCCCGGACGGAGCGAGGGCACTGAAGCTTTCTTT | CASSPGRSEGTEAFF
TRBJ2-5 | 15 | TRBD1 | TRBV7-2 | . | TGTGCCAGCAGGTCAGAAGGACAGGGGGAAGAGACCCAGTACTTC | CASRSEGQGEETQYF
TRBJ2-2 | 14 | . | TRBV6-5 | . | TGTGCCAGCAACAGCCGTACCTTCACCGGGGAGCTGTTTTTT | CASNSRTFTGELFF
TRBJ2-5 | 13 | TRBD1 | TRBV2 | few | TGTGCCAGCAGACGACAGGGGAGCGAGACCCAGTACTTC | CASRRQGSETQYF
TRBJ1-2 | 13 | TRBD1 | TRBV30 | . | TGTGCCTGGGGGGGACAGGGGTCCTATGGCTACACCTTC | CAWGGQGSYGYTF
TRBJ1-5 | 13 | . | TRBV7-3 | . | TGTGCCAGCAGCTTAACCTCGAATCAGCCCCAGCATTTT | CASSLTSNQPQHF
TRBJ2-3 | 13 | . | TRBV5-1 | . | TGCGCCAGCAGCTCCCCAGGGGCAGATACGCAGTATTTT | CASSSPGADTQYF
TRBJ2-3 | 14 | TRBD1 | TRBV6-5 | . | TGTGCCAGCAGGCCGGGACAGGGAACAGATACGCAGTATTTT | CASRPGQGTDTQYF
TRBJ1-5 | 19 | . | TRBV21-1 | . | TGTGCCAGCAGCGCTTCCCGGGACAGGGCGTATCATAGCAATCAGCCCCAGCATTTT | CASSASRDRAYHSNQPQHF
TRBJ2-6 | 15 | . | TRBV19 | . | TGTGCCAGTAGTATTAAGGGGGCTGGGGCCAACGTCCTGACTTTC | CASSIKGAGANVLTF
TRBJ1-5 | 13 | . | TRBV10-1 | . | TGCGCCAGCAGTGTTAGGGGAAGCCAGCCCCAGCATTTT | CASSVRGSQPQHF
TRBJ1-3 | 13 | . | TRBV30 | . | TGTGCCTGGAGTAGGGGCTCTGGAAACACCATATATTTT | CAWSRGSGNTIYF
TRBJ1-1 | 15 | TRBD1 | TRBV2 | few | TGTGCCAGCAGTGCCAGGGGACAGACGAACACTGAAGCTTTCTTT | CASSARGQTNTEAFF
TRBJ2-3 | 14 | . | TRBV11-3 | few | TGTGCCAGCAGCGCACAGGGATACAGGGATACGCAGTATTTT | CASSAQGYRDTQYF
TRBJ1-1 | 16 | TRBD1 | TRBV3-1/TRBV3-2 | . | TGTGCCAGCAGCTTAGAAACGACAGGGCCGAACACTGAAGCTTTCTTT | CASSLETTGPNTEAFF
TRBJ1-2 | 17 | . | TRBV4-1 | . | TGCGCCAGCAGCCAAGATTCAAGGACACCGGTAGGAGGGGGCTACACCTTC | CASSQDSRTPVGGGYTF
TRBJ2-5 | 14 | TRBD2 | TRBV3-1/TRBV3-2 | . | TGTGCCAGCAGCCAACGACCGGGGGGAGAGACCCAGTACTTC | CASSQRPGGETQYF
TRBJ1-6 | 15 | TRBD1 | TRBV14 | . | TGTGCCAGCAGCCTGGGGACAGGGGGAGGGACACCCCTCCACTTT | CASSLGTGGGTPLHF
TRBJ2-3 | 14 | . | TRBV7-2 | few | TGTGCCAGCAGCCCCGGGGTTAGCACAGATACGCAGTATTTT | CASSPGVSTDTQYF
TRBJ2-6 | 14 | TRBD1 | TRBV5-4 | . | TGTGCCAGCAGCTGGGACAGGGGGGCCAACGTCCTGACTTTC | CASSWDRGANVLTF
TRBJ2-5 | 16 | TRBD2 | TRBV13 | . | TGTGCCAGCAGCTTAAGACTAGCGGGGGGGCCGGAGACCCAGTACTTC | CASSLRLAGGPETQYF
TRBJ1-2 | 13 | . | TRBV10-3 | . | TGTGCCATCAGGGCACAGGGTGGGGATGGCTACACCTTC | CAIRAQGGDGYTF
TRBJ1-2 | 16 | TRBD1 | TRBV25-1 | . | TGTGCCAGCAGTGACACACCGGGACAGGGAGTCTGGGGCTACACCTTC | CASSDTPGQGVWGYTF
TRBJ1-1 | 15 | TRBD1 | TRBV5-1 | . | TGCGCCAGCAGCTCCGACAGGGGGCGGACAACTGAAGCTTTCTTT | CASSSDRGRTTEAFF
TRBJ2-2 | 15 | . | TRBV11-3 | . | TGTGCCAGCAGCTTAGAGGGCAGGGGCGCCCCGGAGCTGTTTTTT | CASSLEGRGAPELFF
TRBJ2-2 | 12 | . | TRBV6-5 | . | TGTGCCAGCAGACGGTTCACCGGGGAGCTGTTTTTT | CASRRFTGELFF
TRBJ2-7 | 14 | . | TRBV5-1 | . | TGCGCCAGCAGCCTCCGGACAGACTCCTACGAGCAGTACTTC | CASSLRTDSYEQYF
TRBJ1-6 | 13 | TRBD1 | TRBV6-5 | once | TGTGCCAGCAGCGACAGGGGTGGCTCACCCCTCCACTTT | CASSDRGGSPLHF
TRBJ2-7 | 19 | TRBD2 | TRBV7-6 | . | TGTGCCAGCAGCTTAGTGTGGTGGGCTAGCGGGGGACCCTCCTACGAGCAGTACTTC | CASSLVWWASGGPSYEQYF
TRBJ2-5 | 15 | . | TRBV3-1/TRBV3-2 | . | TGTGCCAGCAGCCAAGGAACAGGAATCCAAGAGACCCAGTACTTC | CASSQGTGIQETQYF
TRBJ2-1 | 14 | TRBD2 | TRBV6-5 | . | TGTGCCAGCAGTTACCTGGGACTAGCGGACGAGCAGTTCTTC | CASSYLGLADEQFF
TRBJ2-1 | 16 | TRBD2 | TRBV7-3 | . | TGTGCCAGCAGCCCCTGGAGCGGGGGATCCTACAATGAGCAGTTCTTC | CASSPWSGGSYNEQFF
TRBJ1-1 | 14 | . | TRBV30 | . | TGTGCCCACCTGTGGGGGGGTTCGCACACTGAAGCTTTCTTT | CAHLWGGSHTEAFF
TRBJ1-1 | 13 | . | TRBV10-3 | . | TGTGCCATCAGTGAGTCTAAGGGGTGGAAAGCTTTCTTT | CAISESKGWKAFF
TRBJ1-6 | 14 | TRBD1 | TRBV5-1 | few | TGCGCCAGTTCCAGGGGGCTACTTGATTCACCCCTCCACTTT | CASSRGLLDSPLHF
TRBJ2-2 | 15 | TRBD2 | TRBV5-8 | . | TGTGCCAGCAGCTTGGGGGCGACTAGCATCGGGGAGCTGTTTTTT | CASSLGATSIGELFF
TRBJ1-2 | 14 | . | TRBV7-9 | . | TGTGCCAGCAGAGAGTCTCTAGGAGACTATGGCTACACCTTC | CASRESLGDYGYTF
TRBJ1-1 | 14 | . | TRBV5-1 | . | TGCGCCAGCAGCCAGGGGCCAATGAACACTGAAGCTTTCTTT | CASSQGPMNTEAFF
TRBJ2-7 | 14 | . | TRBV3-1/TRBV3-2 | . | TGTGCCAGCAGCCAAGCTAGCGCACCGTACGAGCAGTACTTC | CASSQASAPYEQYF
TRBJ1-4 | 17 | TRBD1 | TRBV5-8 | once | TGTGCCAGCAGCTTGCCGACAGGGGCCCCAACTAATGAAAAACTGTTTTTT | CASSLPTGAPTNEKLFF
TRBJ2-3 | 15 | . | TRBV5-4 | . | TGTGCCAGCAGCTTGGCCGGGGGTAGCGGTAATACGCAGTATTTT | CASSLAGGSGNTQYF
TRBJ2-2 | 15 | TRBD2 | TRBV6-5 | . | TGTGCCAGCAGCCAACTCGGCGGGGGGGACGGGGAGCTGTTTTTT | CASSQLGGGDGELFF
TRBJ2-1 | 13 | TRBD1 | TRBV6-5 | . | TGTGCCAGCAGAACAGGGGTAGGCAATGAGCAGTTCTTC | CASRTGVGNEQFF